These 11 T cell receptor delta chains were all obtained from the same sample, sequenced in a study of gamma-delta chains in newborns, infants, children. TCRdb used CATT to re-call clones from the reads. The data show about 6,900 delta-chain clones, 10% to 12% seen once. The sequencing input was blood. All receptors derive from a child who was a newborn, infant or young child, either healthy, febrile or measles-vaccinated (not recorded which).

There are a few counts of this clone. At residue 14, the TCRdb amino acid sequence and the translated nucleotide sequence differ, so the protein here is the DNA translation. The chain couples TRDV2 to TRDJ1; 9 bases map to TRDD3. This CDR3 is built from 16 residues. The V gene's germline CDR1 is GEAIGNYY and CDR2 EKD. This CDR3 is CACDRLGEKYTDKPIF. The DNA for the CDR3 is TGTGCCTGTGACAGACTGGGGGAGAAGTACACCGATAAACCCATCTTT.

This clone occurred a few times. The CDR3 loop reads CALGEQQGSAYTDKLIF. CDR3 nucleotides: TGTGCTCTTGGGGAACAACAAGGCAGTGCCTACACCGATAAACTCATCTTT. The chain carries TRDV1 and TRDJ1; D is ambiguous. Trimming shortened V by 1 base and J by 0 bases, and 15 bases separated the two germline ends. The germline V gene has CDR1 TSWWSYY and CDR2 QGS. This CDR3 contains 17 residues.

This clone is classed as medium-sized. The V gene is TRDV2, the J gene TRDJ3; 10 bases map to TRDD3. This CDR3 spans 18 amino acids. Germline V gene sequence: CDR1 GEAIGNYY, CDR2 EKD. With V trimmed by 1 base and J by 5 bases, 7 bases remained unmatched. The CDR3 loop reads CACDTLGGDTRDTRQMFF. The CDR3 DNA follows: TGTGCCTGTGACACTCTAGGGGGGGATACGCGGGACACCCGACAGATGTTTTTC.

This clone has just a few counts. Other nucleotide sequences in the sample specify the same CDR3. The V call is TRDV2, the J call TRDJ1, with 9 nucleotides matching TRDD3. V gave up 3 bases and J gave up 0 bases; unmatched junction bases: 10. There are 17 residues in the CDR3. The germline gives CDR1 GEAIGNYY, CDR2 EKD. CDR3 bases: TGTGCCTGTGACTCACTGGGGGACACGCTTTACACCGATAAACTCATCTTT. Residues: CACDSLGDTLYTDKLIF.

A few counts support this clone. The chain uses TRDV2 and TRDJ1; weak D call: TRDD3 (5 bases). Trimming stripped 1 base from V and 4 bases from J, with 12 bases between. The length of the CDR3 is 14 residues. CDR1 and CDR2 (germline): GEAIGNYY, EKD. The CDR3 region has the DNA TGTGCCTGTGACACGCTTGGGGCCCACGATAAACTCATCTTT. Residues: CACDTLGAHDKLIF.

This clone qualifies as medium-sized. The CDR3 protein is CACDTLLGDTVPKLIF. The CDR3 DNA follows: TGTGCCTGTGACACTTTACTGGGGGATACCGTCCCTAAACTCATCTTT. The chain has TRDV2 and TRDJ1, with TRDD3 matching 12 bases. Germline CDR1 GEAIGNYY, CDR2 EKD. Trimming at V came to 1 base and at J to 7 bases, leaving 9 bases not matched to a gene. The length of the CDR3 is 16 residues.

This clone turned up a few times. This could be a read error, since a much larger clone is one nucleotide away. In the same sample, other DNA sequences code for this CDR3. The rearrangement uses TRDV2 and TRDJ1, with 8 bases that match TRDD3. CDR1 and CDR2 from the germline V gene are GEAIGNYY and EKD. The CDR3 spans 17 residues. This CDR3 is CACDTVSRDTGSLELIF. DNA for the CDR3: TGCGCCTGTGACACCGTTTCGAGGGATACGGGGTCTCTTGAACTCATCTTT.

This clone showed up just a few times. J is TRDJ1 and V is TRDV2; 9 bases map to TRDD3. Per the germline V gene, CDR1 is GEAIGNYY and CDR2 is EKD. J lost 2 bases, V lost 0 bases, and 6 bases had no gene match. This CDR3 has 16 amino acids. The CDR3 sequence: CACDTWGDTGTDKLIF. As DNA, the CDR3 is TGTGCCTGTGACACCTGGGGGGATACAGGGACCGATAAACTCATCTTT.

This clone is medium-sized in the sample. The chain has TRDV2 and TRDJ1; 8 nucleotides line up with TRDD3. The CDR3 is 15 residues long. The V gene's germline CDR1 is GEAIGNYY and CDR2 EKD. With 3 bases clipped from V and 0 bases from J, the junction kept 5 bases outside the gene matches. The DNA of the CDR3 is TGTGCCTGTGACCCTCTGGGGGACAACACCGATAAACTCATCTTT. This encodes CACDPLGDNTDKLIF.

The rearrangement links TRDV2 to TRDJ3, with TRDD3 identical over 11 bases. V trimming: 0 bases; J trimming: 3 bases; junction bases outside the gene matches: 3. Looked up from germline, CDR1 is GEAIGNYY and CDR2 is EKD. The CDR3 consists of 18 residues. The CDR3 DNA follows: TGTGCCTGTGACACCCTTACTGGGGGATACTGGGACACCCGACAGATGTTTTTC. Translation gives CACDTLTGGYWDTRQMFF.

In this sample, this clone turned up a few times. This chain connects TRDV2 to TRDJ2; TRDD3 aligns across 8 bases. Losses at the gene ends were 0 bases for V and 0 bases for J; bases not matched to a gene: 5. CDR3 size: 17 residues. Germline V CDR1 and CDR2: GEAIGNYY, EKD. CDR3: CACDTVGDTSLTAQLFF. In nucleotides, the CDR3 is TGTGCCTGTGACACCGTAGGGGATACATCTTTGACAGCACAACTCTTCTTT.